Below are 29 T cell receptor beta chains sequenced from a single sample in a study of vaccination and CD4 T cells after COVID-19. Regarding treatment: approximately 9-day PBMC culture with coronavirus spike peptide pools or control peptides (ViraFEST assay). The antigens for these receptors are not known. The Oncomine TCR Beta short-read assay sequenced DNA from cultured CD4+ T cells. In TCRdb, the PCR reads were re-called with MiXCR into one record per CDR3 protein. The sample has 20,000 to 25,000 distinct CDR3 sequences; roughly 52% are singletons. Sequenced input: CD4+ T cells from blood, cultured in vitro. All receptors derive from a human donor who had recovered from COVID-19.

V usage is TRBV20-1 and J usage is TRBJ2-7; 7 positions match TRBD1. The CDR3 contains 14 residues. Germline V gene lookup returns CDR1 DFQATT and CDR2 SNEGSKA (reference sequence). J lost 2 bases, V lost 6 bases, and 10 bases had no gene match. CDR3 in DNA: TGCAGTGCCAACCCGGACAGGCAGCCCTACGAGCAGTACTTC. Translation gives CSANPDRQPYEQYF.

The chain carries TRBV7-2 and TRBJ2-5, with D perhaps matching TRBD1 or TRBD2 (5 bases each). This CDR3 has 11 amino acids. Germline values: CDR1 SGHTA, CDR2 FQGNSA. The V gene lost 7 bases and the J gene lost 4 bases, with 7 bases spanning the gap. CDR3: CASMRGETQYF. CDR3 bases: TGTGCCAGCATGAGGGGAGAGACCCAGTACTTC.

The chain is built from TRBV2 and TRBJ2-2, with D possibly matching TRBD1 (5 bases). Trimming took off 8 bases at V and 8 bases at J, with 30 bases between the two ends. This CDR3 spans 18 amino acids. In germline, CDR1 is SNHLY, CDR2 FYNNEI. The chain's CDR3 is CASHKPRQGPRTPGELFF. CDR3 coding DNA: TGTGCCAGCCACAAGCCCCGGCAGGGCCCGCGAACACCGGGGGAGCTGTTTTTT.

This clonotype was observed a handful of times. In DNA form, the CDR3 reads TGTGCCACCAGCAGAGATATGGGGGCTAGCACAGATACGCAGTATTTT. Protein sequence: CATSRDMGASTDTQYF. The genes are TRBV15 and TRBJ2-3, with D possibly TRBD1 on 6 matching bases. Germline-derived CDR1 and CDR2 are LNHNV and YYDKDF (reference sequence). The CDR3 is made up of 16 amino acids. Trimming took 0 bases from V and 0 from J, leaving 10 bases between them.

The chain recombines TRBV7-8 with TRBJ1-2; D unclear. CDR1 and CDR2 (germline): SGHVS, FQNEAQ. The length of the CDR3 is 15 residues. The germline V and J ends were trimmed by 3 bases and 2 bases, with 13 bases remaining between them. The CDR3: CASSFRADLNYGYTF. The CDR3, as DNA: TGTGCCAGCAGCTTTCGGGCGGACCTAAACTATGGCTACACCTTC.

This clonotype was counted a single time. The chain employs TRBV2 and TRBJ2-7, with D maybe TRBD1 (7 bases). Deletions cut 7 bases from V and 4 bases from J, with 17 bases between. This CDR3 spans 14 amino acids. CDR1 is SNHLY, CDR2 FYNNEI, per germline. CDR3 in DNA: TGTGCCAGCACAGGACAGGTCAGCGGGTACGAGCAGTACTTC. As protein: CASTGQVSGYEQYF.

This clonotype occurred a few times. This chain links TRBV4-1 with TRBJ1-5, with unresolved D. V shed 2 bases and J shed 5 bases, with 7 bases lying between them. Looked up from germline, CDR1 is MGHRA and CDR2 is YSYEKL. This CDR3 has 13 amino acids. The CDR3 region is CASSQQGDQPQHF. The CDR3 nucleotides read TGCGCCAGCAGCCAACAAGGCGATCAGCCCCAGCATTTT.

The V and J genes are TRBV6-1 and TRBJ1-1, with D unclear. In germline, CDR1 is MNHNS, CDR2 SASEGT. This CDR3 has 14 amino acids. Trimming took off 10 bases at V and 1 base at J, with 16 bases between the two ends. CDR3: CATSGIFGNTEAFF. The CDR3 DNA is TGTGCCACCTCAGGTATTTTTGGGAACACTGAAGCTTTCTTT.

This clonotype was observed a few times. The chain combines TRBV7-2 with TRBJ2-7, with TRBD2 matching 8 bases. Germline CDR1 reads SGHTA; CDR2 reads FQGNSA. The CDR3 length is 15 residues. The V and J ends lost 3 bases and 2 bases, in that order; junction bases with no gene match: 6. The CDR3 DNA is TGTGCCAGCAGCTTGAACGCAGCGGGAGCCTACGAGCAGTACTTC. Amino acid sequence: CASSLNAAGAYEQYF. The complete variable domain, with remaining parts taken from reference TRBV7-2 and TRBJ2-7, reads GAGVSQSPSNKVTEKGKDVELRCDPISGHTALYWYRQSLGQGLEFLIYFQGNSAPDKSGLPSDRFSAERTGGSVSTLTIQRTQQEDSAVYLCASSLNAAGAYEQYFGPGTRLTVT.

This clonotype was observed a few times. The V gene is TRBV7-6, the J gene TRBJ2-6; D uncertain. This CDR3 contains 14 residues. Germline V gene lookup returns CDR1 SGHVS and CDR2 FNYEAQ. V dropped 6 bases and J dropped 4 bases, with 10 bases sitting between them. The DNA for the CDR3 is TGTGCCAGCAGTCAATTAGCCGGGGCCAACGTCCTGACTTTC. Translated: CASSQLAGANVLTF.

This sequence joins TRBV19 and TRBJ2-1, with D unclear. Germline V gene lookup returns CDR1 LNHDA and CDR2 SQIVND (reference sequence). This CDR3 is built from 15 residues. V lost 6 bases and J lost 0, with 12 bases in between. The CDR3 coding sequence is TGTGCCAGTAGAGTCGGATCAGGCTCCTACAATGAGCAGTTCTTC. This encodes CASRVGSGSYNEQFF.

The V and J genes are TRBV11-2 and TRBJ2-1, with a possible D match to TRBD2 (6 bases). Germline-derived CDR1 and CDR2 are SGHAT and FQNNGV. V was pared by 5 bases and J by 3 bases, with 14 bases between. This CDR3 is built from 15 residues. In DNA form, the CDR3 reads TGTGCCAGCAGCCGCGTGATGGGGGGCTACAATGAGCAGTTCTTC. Its protein is CASSRVMGGYNEQFF.

V usage is TRBV19 and J usage is TRBJ1-5; D is ambiguous. The germline V and J ends were trimmed by 5 bases and 0 bases, with 11 bases remaining between them. Germline assignment: CDR1 LNHDA and CDR2 SQIVND (reference sequence). CDR3 length: 15 amino acids. This CDR3 is CASSPGPTSNQPQHF. As DNA, the CDR3 is TGTGCCAGTAGTCCCGGACCCACTAGCAATCAGCCCCAGCATTTT.

V is TRBV20-1 and J is TRBJ2-1; D tentatively fits TRBD1 or TRBD2 (5 bases each). Germline CDR1 is DFQATT and CDR2 is SNEGSKA (reference sequence). CDR3 length: 13 residues. The germline V and J ends were trimmed by 4 bases and 11 bases, with 18 bases remaining between them. This CDR3 is CSAILRERKKQFF. In DNA form, the CDR3 reads TGCAGTGCTATCCTCAGGGAGCGGAAAAAGCAGTTCTTC.

The chain couples TRBV20-1 to TRBJ2-7; tentatively, D is TRBD2 (5 bases). With 0 bases removed from V and 7 bases from J, the gap between germline ends came to 13 bases. The germline gives CDR1 DFQATT, CDR2 SNEGSKA (reference sequence). The CDR3 has 13 amino acids. CDR3 amino acids: CSARDPSGEEQYF. The CDR3, as DNA: TGCAGTGCTAGAGATCCCTCCGGGGAAGAGCAGTACTTC.

The chain combines TRBV20-1 with TRBJ1-2; TRBD1 agrees at 9 bases. The CDR3 covers 12 residues. Germline CDR1 and CDR2: DFQATT and SNEGSKA (reference sequence). Trimming took 2 bases from V and 11 from J; bases not matched to a gene: 6. The CDR3 here is CSARLTGGWYTF. The CDR3 region has the DNA TGCAGTGCTAGATTGACAGGGGGATGGTACACCTTC.

This clonotype was picked up a small number of times. V and J are TRBV20-1 and TRBJ1-5; 7 positions agree with TRBD1. This CDR3 contains 15 residues. Germline lookup yields CDR1 DFQATT and CDR2 SNEGSKA (reference sequence). Germline trimming cut 2 bases from V and 0 bases from J; bases unmatched to any gene: 4. For the CDR3, the DNA is TGCAGTGCTAGAACGGGGACAGATAGCAATCAGCCCCAGCATTTT. Its protein product is CSARTGTDSNQPQHF.

V is TRBV30 and J is TRBJ1-6; D gene unclear. Germline V lookup: CDR1 GTSNPN, CDR2 SVGIG (reference sequence). The CDR3 runs 14 residues. With 2 bases removed from V and 10 bases from J, the gap between germline ends came to 15 bases. In DNA, the CDR3 is TGTGCCTGGAGTAGGTCGAGGGTAGCGTCACCCCTCCACTTT. It encodes CAWSRSRVASPLHF.

The CDR3 sequence: CSAQAGVFTDTQYF. The CDR3 DNA reads TGCAGTGCCCAAGCGGGGGTATTCACAGATACGCAGTATTTT. The chain is built from TRBV20-1 and TRBJ2-3; TRBD2 aligns across 8 bases. CDR1 is DFQATT, CDR2 SNEGSKA, per germline (reference sequence). Trimming removed 6 bases from V and 2 bases from J; junction bases left unmatched: 7. This CDR3 spans 14 amino acids.

In its sample, this clonotype was seen a few times. The chain uses TRBV6-1 and TRBJ1-6; 9 bases fit TRBD1. The CDR3 consists of 16 residues. The ends lost 5 bases at V and 5 bases at J; junction bases unmatched: 7. CDR1 is MNHNS, CDR2 SASEGT, per germline. The CDR3 DNA sequence: TGTGCCAGCAGTCGGACAGGGGCCCTGAATAATTCACCCCTCCACTTT. Amino acids: CASSRTGALNNSPLHF.

The V and J genes are TRBV27 and TRBJ2-1; D is uncertain. V lost 6 bases to trimming and J lost 4 bases, with 10 bases between them. The CDR3 is 13 residues long. CDR1 MNHEY and CDR2 SMNVEV come from the germline V gene (reference sequence). Here the CDR3 reads CASSRPPYNEQFF. As DNA, the CDR3 is TGTGCCAGCAGCAGGCCCCCTTACAATGAGCAGTTCTTC.

The V call is TRBV11-1, the J call TRBJ2-3, with a possible D match to TRBD1 (5 bases). This CDR3 contains 15 residues. Per the germline V gene, CDR1 is SGHAT and CDR2 is FQDESV (reference sequence). The ends were cut back, 5 bases at V and 1 base at J, with 13 bases in the middle. CDR3 coding DNA: TGTGCCAGCAGCCTTTGGGGCGACCGCACAGATACGCAGTATTTT. Its translation: CASSLWGDRTDTQYF.

This clonotype showed up just a few times. CDR3 sequence reads: CASSAGGQNIQYF. CDR3 sequence (DNA): TGTGCCAGCAGTGCAGGGGGCCAAAACATTCAGTACTTC. The chain has TRBV6-1 and TRBJ2-4, with 8 bases matching TRBD1. Germline V gives CDR1 MNHNS, CDR2 SASEGT. CDR3 length: 13 residues. V was clipped by 4 bases and J by 5 bases; unmatched bases: 1.

This chain connects TRBV10-3 to TRBJ1-5; maybe TRBD1 (6 bases). This CDR3 contains 14 residues. The ends were cut back, 10 bases at V and 2 bases at J, with 15 bases in the middle. Looked up from germline, CDR1 is ENHRY and CDR2 is SYGVKD. The DNA of the CDR3 is TGTGCCACCCAACAGGGATTAGGCAATCAGCCCCAGCATTTT. Its translation is CATQQGLGNQPQHF.

This rearrangement joins TRBV6-1 to TRBJ1-6; perhaps TRBD1 as D (5 bases). The CDR3 is 14 amino acids. V shed 6 bases and J shed 9 bases, with 15 bases lying between them. Per germline, CDR1 MNHNS and CDR2 SASEGT. The chain's CDR3 is CASRRGLRGSPLHF. DNA of the CDR3: TGTGCCAGCAGGAGGGGACTCCGTGGTTCACCCCTCCACTTT.

The chain is built from TRBV20-1 and TRBJ2-5; 13 bases line up with TRBD2. Germline CDR1 is DFQATT and CDR2 is SNEGSKA (reference sequence). The CDR3 totals 15 residues. J was trimmed by 5 bases and V by 3 bases; bases with no gene match: 6. CDR3 residues: CSASVGLAGRETQYF. Written as DNA, the CDR3 is TGCAGTGCTAGCGTGGGACTAGCGGGAAGGGAGACCCAGTACTTC.

The chain has TRBV6-2 or TRBV6-3 and TRBJ2-7; 10 bases are shared with TRBD1. V lost 7 bases, J lost 3 bases, and 3 bases stayed unmatched. The germline CDR1 and CDR2 sequences are MNHEY and SVGEGT. The CDR3 sequence is 13 residues long. CDR3 bases: TGTGCCAGCACCCGGACAGGGGGCTACGAGCAGTACTTC. Residues: CASTRTGGYEQYF.

The V and J genes are TRBV6-1 and TRBJ2-1; D is perhaps TRBD2 (6 bases). Per germline, CDR1 MNHNS and CDR2 SASEGT. CDR3 length: 16 amino acids. V lost 2 bases and J 6 bases, leaving 17 bases between the germline ends. The CDR3 sequence: CASSERGLARSNEQFF. CDR3 coding DNA: TGTGCCAGCAGTGAACGGGGGTTAGCGAGATCCAATGAGCAGTTCTTC.

The chain couples TRBV5-6 to TRBJ2-1; D unclear. Trimming stripped 3 bases from V and 6 bases from J, with 4 bases between. The CDR3 is 11 residues long. In germline, CDR1 is SGHDT, CDR2 YYEEEE. The CDR3 sequence is CASSWGNEQFF. In DNA, the CDR3 is TGTGCCAGCAGCTGGGGCAATGAGCAGTTCTTC.